This TCR beta chain was obtained from a study of blood T cells in healthy people across ages (dated by TCRdb to about 2015). Regarding the research as a whole: Template switching captured roughly one uniquely barcoded TCR beta cDNA molecule per two T cells in model experiments. Using deep sequencing normalized with unique cDNA molecular identifiers, the study measured how TCR beta repertoire diversity changes with age. The donors were divided into four age groups: young (average approximately 17 years), middle-aged (around 41), aged (approximately 59) and long-lived (about 84). Donors of different ages were randomly distributed across sequencing lanes to avoid experimental bias. For two donors (one aged 18 to 29 and one aged 80 or older), the study analyzed two additional independent replicas of 1 million unique cDNA reads from the same blood draw. Findings and caveats that apply to the study as a whole: Bulk unsorted PBMC profiling prevented conclusive comparison of naive and antigen-experienced compartments. Estimates of total diversity from one million sequenced T cells were regarded as lower bounds and underestimates. Observed TCR beta diversity correlated strongly with the percentage of naive T cells measured by flow cytometry. Compared with the aged group, the long-lived group had more naive CD4+ T cells, fewer expanded clones and increased TCR diversity, suggesting age selection. The CMV infection status of donors was not known, potentially confounding age-related changes in expanded clonotypes. As age increased, observed TCR beta diversity per million T cells dropped in a roughly linear way, and a significant reduction was already evident by age roughly 40.

Systemically healthy Caucasian individuals from Russia, some 38 in total and aged roughly 6 to 100 years, were included as donors. Around 9.9 milliliters of peripheral blood were collected from each donor into EDTA-treated Vacutainer tubes. Ficoll-Paque density-gradient centrifugation was used to isolate PBMCs, with at least 7 million per sample. Total RNA was extracted from PBMCs with Trizol reagent, with at least 5.5 micrograms obtained per sample. For every donor, flow cytometry on a PBMC aliquot measured the percentage of naive CD45RAhigh/CD27high T cells. The library relied on 5' RACE. Data came from an Illumina HiSeq 2500. The second PCR ran for about 6 to 12 cycles and used a J-beta primer mix along with a sample-barcoded 5' primer. A template-switch 5' adaptor carrying 12 random nucleotides introduced a unique molecular identifier onto each TCR beta cDNA molecule. Each sample yielded at least 2.5 million CDR3-containing paired-end reads. All of the RNA was converted into first-strand cDNA using the Mint cDNA synthesis kit, with a TRBC-specific oligonucleotide serving as the primer. Following uracil-DNA glycosylase treatment, a first 18-cycle PCR with universal primers M1SS and BC2_uni_R was performed on all cDNA. Per the source publication's procedure: Each sample was normalized by randomly selecting 1 million high-quality reads, each carrying a distinct molecular identifier. Instead of being binned into consensus sequences, reads with shared molecular identifiers were discarded. CDR3 identification, clonotype clustering and error correction used MiTCR with a Q25 quality threshold and the strictest error-elimination algorithm. A nonparametric unseen species model with Euler transformation was used to estimate a lower bound on total TCR beta diversity. Clones were called with MiXCR by TCRdb after fastp trimmed the public reads at Q25, and only in-frame beta chains were retained. Rows matching on CDR3 protein sequence are summarized as one entry with the most common DNA and genes. Clone size and V and J calls follow TCRdb, not the original study. The sample yields about 1.8 million distinct CDR3 sequences; about 49% were counted once. In total, the top ten clones hold about 2.1% of the sample.

Deletion took 9 bases off V and 6 bases off J, with a span of 12 bases between the germline ends. The germline V gene specifies MNHEY as CDR1 and SVGEGT as CDR2. The CDR3 measures 12 amino acids from cysteine to phenylalanine. Just the 36-base CDR3 DNA is kept, in frame starting at base 1. Of note for this clonotype: Its cognate antigen has yet to be identified. No per-base quality is available; no much larger clone lies one base away.

The rearrangement joined TRBV6-2 or TRBV6-3 to TRBJ1-5; possibly the D gene is TRBD1, per 6 matching bases. The sequenced sample consisted of blood. This clonotype originated in a woman aged 40 to 50 in good health. The CDR3 loop reads CASKQGPQPQHF. The DNA sequence reads TGTGCCAGTAAACAGGGACCTCAGCCCCAGCATTTT.